The 20 T cell receptor beta chains reported below all come from one sample, sequenced in a study of blood T cell repertoires in COVID-19. TCRdb's copy holds only in-frame clones and misses some; the assay was immunoSEQ multiplex PCR. The sample records around 220,000 clones, over 75% being singletons. The sample taken for sequencing was peripheral blood. All receptors derive from a woman aged 35 to 49 who had recovered from COVID-19.

This chain connects TRBV29-1 to TRBJ1-2; TRBD1 might be the D (6 bases). Germline V lookup: CDR1 SQVTM, CDR2 ANQGSEA. CDR3 size: 14 residues. The germline V and J ends were trimmed by 4 bases and 8 bases, with 20 bases remaining between them. CDR3 loop: CSVVKVLGARGYTF. In nucleotides, the CDR3 is TGCAGCGTTGTGAAGGTCTTGGGGGCTCGGGGCTACACCTTC.

V is TRBV15 and J is TRBJ1-2, with no clear D. There are 15 residues in the CDR3. In germline, CDR1 is LNHNV, CDR2 YYDKDF (reference sequence). V lost 0 bases to trimming and J lost 2 bases, with 10 bases between them. This chain's CDR3 is CATSRERGWNYGYTF. The CDR3 DNA follows: TGTGCCACCAGCAGAGAGCGGGGATGGAACTATGGCTACACCTTC.

This clone was counted once. The chain uses TRBV11-3 and TRBJ2-3, with D possibly being TRBD2 (6 bases). Germline V CDR1 and CDR2: SGHNT, YENEEA. V dropped 5 bases and J dropped 5 bases, with 14 bases sitting between them. This CDR3 has 14 residues. CDR3 sequence (DNA): TGTGCCAGCAGCCCTGGGGACTTAGGAGATACGCAGTATTTT. Encoded protein: CASSPGDLGDTQYF.

The chain combines TRBV3-1 (or the pseudogene TRBV3-2) with TRBJ2-5, with TRBD2 matching 13 bases. Trimming cost V 0 bases and J 4 bases; bases outside gene matches: 11. Germline CDR1 is LGHDT and CDR2 is YNNKEL (reference sequence). This CDR3 has 19 amino acids. CDR3 amino acids: CASSQDMRTSGSLGETQYF. For the CDR3, the DNA is TGTGCCAGCAGCCAAGATATGAGGACTAGCGGGAGTTTAGGAGAGACCCAGTACTTC.

This chain connects TRBV2 to TRBJ1-2; D remains unclear. V was trimmed by 3 bases and J by 5 bases, leaving 10 bases between them. Germline CDR1 SNHLY, CDR2 FYNNEI. There are 13 residues in the CDR3. CDR3 protein: CASSEGGGYGYTF. CDR3 DNA: TGTGCCAGCAGTGAGGGCGGAGGATATGGCTACACCTTC.

The chain joins TRBV28 to TRBJ1-2; 7 positions agree with TRBD1. Germline lookup yields CDR1 MDHEN and CDR2 SYDVKM. CDR3 length: 13 residues. Unmatched junction bases numbered 8, after V lost 6 bases and J lost 7 bases. The CDR3 reads CASRPSGGGGYTF. For the CDR3, the DNA is TGTGCCAGCAGGCCGTCAGGGGGAGGTGGCTACACCTTC.

The V gene is TRBV28, the J gene TRBJ1-2; tentatively, D is TRBD1 (5 bases). Trimming shortened V by 11 bases and J by 4 bases, and 20 bases separated the two germline ends. Germline V gene sequence: CDR1 MDHEN, CDR2 SYDVKM. This CDR3 comprises 14 residues. The CDR3 region is CASIGVGRAYGYTF. In DNA, the CDR3 is TGTGCCTCCATAGGGGTAGGCCGGGCCTATGGCTACACCTTC.

Written as DNA, the CDR3 is TGTGCCAGCAGCTTGGGGCAGGGGCTCGATGGAAACACCATATATTTT. This codes for CASSLGQGLDGNTIYF. This rearrangement joins TRBV7-9 to TRBJ1-3, with a tentative D call TRBD1 (6 bases). Trimming cost V 3 bases and J 3 bases, with 15 bases left between them. The CDR3 runs to 16 residues. Per the germline V gene, CDR1 is SEHNR and CDR2 is FQNEAQ (reference sequence).

The chain has TRBV14 and TRBJ2-5; 12 positions agree with TRBD1. The germline V gene has CDR1 SGHDN and CDR2 FVKESK. Trimming at V came to 2 bases and at J to 6 bases, leaving 7 bases not matched to a gene. The CDR3 runs 16 residues. The CDR3 DNA sequence: TGTGCCAGCAGCCAAAGTTTGGGACAGGGGGCGAAGACCCAGTACTTC. Its translation is CASSQSLGQGAKTQYF. Looking up the rest from reference TRBV14 and TRBJ2-5 gives the full variable domain: EAGVTQFPSHSVIEKGQTVTLRCDPISGHDNLYWYRRVMGKEIKFLLHFVKESKQDESGMPNNRFLAERTGGTYSTLKVQPAELEDSGVYFCASSQSLGQGAKTQYFGPGTRLLVL.

V gene TRBV6-5 combines with J gene TRBJ1-2; 8 bases are shared with TRBD1. V was pared by 5 bases and J by 4 bases, with 9 bases of the junction left unmatched. Germline V gives CDR1 MNHEY, CDR2 SVGAGI. The CDR3 sequence is 15 residues long. The CDR3 region is CASSHRGQGGYGYTF. Here the CDR3 DNA reads TGTGCCAGCAGTCACCGTGGACAGGGAGGCTATGGCTACACCTTC.

The chain combines TRBV5-1 with TRBJ1-2; 7 bases are a match to TRBD1. CDR3 length: 16 residues. CDR1 SGHRS and CDR2 YFSETQ come from the germline V gene. With V trimmed by 1 base and J by 5 bases, 11 bases remained unmatched. CDR3 sequence (DNA): TGCGCCAGCAGCTTGTCGCAGCAGGGGGATGTGTATGGCTACACCTTC. Translated: CASSLSQQGDVYGYTF. The full variable domain, with the rest looked up from reference TRBV5-1 and TRBJ1-2, is KAGVTQTPRYLIKTRGQQVTLSCSPISGHRSVSWYQQTPGQGLQFLFEYFSETQRNKGNFPGRFSGRQFSNSRSEMNVSTLELGDSALYLCASSLSQQGDVYGYTFGSGTRLTVV.

The gene calls are TRBV2 and TRBJ2-7; weak D call: TRBD1 (7 bases). The CDR3 loop spans 13 amino acids. V lost 8 bases and J lost 3, with 14 bases in between. Germline lookup yields CDR1 SNHLY and CDR2 FYNNEI. CDR3 sequence (DNA): TGTGCCAGCGGGGACCAGGGGGGCTACGAGCAGTACTTC. Its protein product is CASGDQGGYEQYF.

The gene calls are TRBV15 and TRBJ2-7, with D perhaps matching TRBD2 (6 bases). The germline V and J ends were trimmed by 0 bases and 6 bases, with 15 bases remaining between them. CDR3 length: 15 residues. The germline V gene has CDR1 LNHNV and CDR2 YYDKDF (reference sequence). In DNA, the CDR3 is TGTGCCACCAGCAGAGATAAGGCGGGGACGGGCGAGCAGTACTTC. It translates to CATSRDKAGTGEQYF.

The J gene is TRBJ2-1, the V gene TRBV7-3, with 8 bases lining up with TRBD2. CDR3 length: 15 residues. V was clipped by 8 bases and J by 1 base; unmatched bases: 7. Germline V lookup: CDR1 SGHTA, CDR2 FQGTGA. The CDR3 DNA sequence: TGTGCCAGCGGTTTAGCGGGGAGATCCTACAATGAGCAGTTCTTC. Translation gives CASGLAGRSYNEQFF. The complete variable domain, with remaining parts taken from reference TRBV7-3 and TRBJ2-1, reads GAGVSQTPSNKVTEKGKYVELRCDPISGHTALYWYRQSLGQGPEFLIYFQGTGAADDSGLPNDRFFAVRPEGSVSTLKIQRTERGDSAVYLCASGLAGRSYNEQFFGPGTRLTVL.

This clone has just one count. The chain combines TRBV7-9 with TRBJ2-3; TRBD2 matches 13 bases. The CDR3 length is 16 residues. CDR1 and CDR2 (germline): SEHNR, FQNEAQ (reference sequence). The V segment lost 5 bases and the J segment 7 bases; nucleotides outside the gene matches: 9. The CDR3 nucleotides are TGTGCCAGCAGCGCAGACGGGACTAGCGGGATGCATACGCAGTATTTT. This sequence encodes CASSADGTSGMHTQYF.

The chain couples TRBV18 to TRBJ2-4, with a possible D match to TRBD1 (5 bases). V was pared by 4 bases and J by 8 bases, with 12 bases between. Germline values: CDR1 KGHSH, CDR2 LQKENI. The CDR3 loop spans 13 amino acids. In DNA form, the CDR3 reads TGTGCCAGCTCACTAGGACACGGAGACATTCAGTACTTC. Translated: CASSLGHGDIQYF.

The chain carries TRBV5-1 and TRBJ2-5; TRBD1 agrees at 7 bases. Germline V gene sequence: CDR1 SGHRS, CDR2 YFSETQ. V gave up 6 bases and J gave up 0 bases; unmatched junction bases: 8. The length of the CDR3 is 15 residues. The CDR3 DNA reads as TGCGCCAGCATCTCCGGACAGGTGTACCAAGAGACCCAGTACTTC. It translates to CASISGQVYQETQYF.

The chain uses TRBV7-2 and TRBJ1-6, with D tentatively TRBD1 (6 bases). Trimming took off 0 bases at V and 9 bases at J, with 12 bases between the two ends. The germline V gene encodes CDR1 SGHTA and CDR2 FQGNSA. This CDR3 comprises 15 residues. This chain's CDR3 is CASSLAMIGGSPLHF. The CDR3, as DNA: TGTGCCAGCAGCTTAGCCATGATAGGGGGTTCACCCCTCCACTTT.

The chain joins TRBV2 to TRBJ2-1; D gene uncertain. CDR1 SNHLY and CDR2 FYNNEI come from the germline V gene. This CDR3 has 15 amino acids. Deletions cut 6 bases from V and 4 bases from J, with 16 bases between. CDR3 sequence: CASRRLMQRYNEQFF. CDR3 DNA: TGTGCCAGCAGGAGACTGATGCAGCGTTACAATGAGCAGTTCTTC.

CDR3 amino acids: CASSQVRGSIYGYTF. CDR3 sequence (DNA): TGCGCCAGCAGCCAAGTTCGGGGGAGCATCTATGGCTACACCTTC. This chain uses TRBV4-3 with TRBJ1-2, with D perhaps matching TRBD1 (5 bases). The CDR3 runs to 15 residues. The ends were cut back, 1 base at V and 4 bases at J, with 13 bases in the middle. The germline CDR1 and CDR2 sequences are LGHNA and YSLEER.